This record covers a single TCR beta chain. The antigen is unknown. The sample originates from a study of Graves' ophthalmopathy and Graves' hyperthyroidism. Germline V lookup: CDR1 SGDLS, CDR2 YYNGEE. There are 14 residues in the CDR3. The V and J ends lost 5 bases and 7 bases respectively, with 15 bases between them. TCR beta CDR3 regions were amplified from RNA transcripts. HTBI primers served in a first-round RT-PCR, which a second-round multiplex PCR followed. Using its own MiXCR run on the multiplex PCR reads, TCRdb lists one record per CDR3 protein. The data contain almost 750,000 distinct CDR3 sequences, roughly two fifths of them singletons. Those donors who had ophthalmopathy presented with moderate-to-severe activity, a CAS of ≥3, a NOSPECS of ≥4 and a duration under 3 months. Study results and caveats: Blood repertoires reportedly contained most expanded thyroid clonotypes above 0.001 frequency.

Sequenced: peripheral blood. The TCR originated in an adult man with Graves' ophthalmopathy. V usage is TRBV9 and J usage is TRBJ2-2; D may be TRBD2 (6 bases). The CDR3 DNA follows: TGTGCCAGCAGTTACTCGCGGGGAAGCGGGGAGCTGTTTTTT. Translation gives CASSYSRGSGELFF. The full variable domain, its missing parts supplied by reference TRBV9 and TRBJ2-2, is DSGVTQTPKHLITATGQRVTLRCSPRSGDLSVYWYQQSLDQGLQFLIQYYNGEERAKGNILERFSAQQFPDLHSELNLSSLELGDSALYFCASSYSRGSGELFFGEGSRLTVL.